This TCR beta chain was sequenced during a study of blood T cells in healthy people across ages. A J-beta primer mix and a sample-barcoded 5' primer were used in a second PCR of about 7 to 12 cycles. TCRdb independently ran MiXCR on the 5' RACE reads; one entry per CDR3 protein. Of 1.5 million to 2 million distinct CDR3 sequences listed, roughly two fifths are singletons. For every donor, a draw yielded around 10 milliliters of peripheral blood. With V trimmed by 6 bases and J by 3 bases, 17 bases remained unmatched. Looked up from germline, CDR1 is KGHSH and CDR2 is LQKENI. CDR3 length: 17 amino acids.

The sequencing input was blood. The J gene is TRBJ2-7, the V gene TRBV18; the match to TRBD2 covers 7 bases. This clonotype originated in a human donor in good health. The CDR3 region has the DNA TGTGCCAGCTCGCCGGCTGTCGCGGGAGCTATCTACTACGAGCAGTACTTC. Translation gives CASSPAVAGAIYYEQYF.